Below are 30 T cell receptor beta chains sequenced from a single sample in a study of long-term antiretroviral therapy in people with HIV. The libraries were made with immunoSEQ v3.0 at survey level. The repertoire was sequenced with immunoSEQ multiplex PCR; TCRdb's copy has only in-frame clones and lacks some. The sample records about 14,000 clones, roughly 82% being singletons. Material: unsorted PBMCs, obtained 0.4 years after starting antiretroviral therapy. Receptors were obtained from a man aged 30 to 39 with HIV.

The chain joins TRBV11-3 to TRBJ1-4; D gene unclear. V gave up 0 bases and J gave up 10 bases, with 21 bases separating them. From germline, CDR1 is SGHNT and CDR2 YENEEA. The CDR3 is 17 amino acids. The DNA of the CDR3 is TGTGCCAGCAGCTTAGATTGGAGGGCCGTTAAGGATGGAAAACTGTTTTTT. It codes for CASSLDWRAVKDGKLFF. The full variable domain, rest sourced from reference TRBV11-3 and TRBJ1-4, is EAGVVQSPRYKIIEKKQPVAFWCNPISGHNTLYWYLQNLGQGPELLIRYENEEAVDDSQLPKDRFSAERLKGVDSTLKIQPAELGDSAVYLCASSLDWRAVKDGKLFFGSGTQLSVL.

This clone has more than one count but fewer than ten. This chain links TRBV4-2 with TRBJ1-6; D may be TRBD1 (6 bases). CDR3 length: 14 residues. Germline CDR1 and CDR2: LGHNA and YNFKEQ. Trimming removed 6 bases at V and 7 bases at J, with 13 bases between. CDR3 DNA: TGTGCCAGCAGATCCGGGACAACAAATTCACCCCTCCACTTT. Protein product: CASRSGTTNSPLHF.

The chain joins TRBV5-1 to TRBJ2-1; 13 bases are shared with TRBD2. The trim removed 1 base at V and 5 bases at J, leaving 6 bases unmatched. The CDR3 has 17 residues. In germline, CDR1 is SGHRS, CDR2 YFSETQ. The chain's CDR3 is CASSLWGLAGQNNEQFF. CDR3 bases: TGCGCCAGCAGCTTGTGGGGACTAGCGGGGCAGAACAATGAGCAGTTCTTC.

J is TRBJ2-7 and V is TRBV2; D not resolved. The CDR3 runs to 14 residues. Trimming removed 1 base at V and 2 bases at J, with 9 bases between. The germline CDR1 and CDR2 sequences are SNHLY and FYNNEI. This CDR3 is CASSEETKAYEQYF. In nucleotides, the CDR3 is TGTGCCAGCAGTGAAGAAACAAAAGCCTACGAGCAGTACTTC.

This chain links TRBV9 with TRBJ2-1; a weak D match, TRBD2 (5 bases). CDR3 size: 17 residues. Between the trimmed V and J ends, which lost 7 bases and 0 bases, there was a span of 20 bases. Germline values: CDR1 SGDLS, CDR2 YYNGEE. CDR3 sequence reads: CASSYSGKRSSYNEQFF. The CDR3 DNA is TGTGCCAGCTCTTATTCAGGCAAGCGGAGCTCCTACAATGAGCAGTTCTTC.

The rearrangement uses TRBV27 and TRBJ2-1; TRBD1 aligns across 8 bases. CDR1 and CDR2 (germline): MNHEY, SMNVEV (reference sequence). V lost 6 bases and J lost 5; bases outside the gene matches: 6. The CDR3 is made up of 14 amino acids. In DNA form, the CDR3 reads TGTGCCAGCAGCTGGCAGGGGGCAAACAATGAGCAGTTCTTC. This encodes CASSWQGANNEQFF.

The chain combines TRBV5-6 with TRBJ2-7; 9 positions match TRBD1. Germline V lookup: CDR1 SGHDT, CDR2 YYEEEE. The CDR3 is 15 amino acids. V gave up 4 bases and J gave up 3 bases; unmatched junction bases: 8. CDR3 sequence: CASSPGTGPLYEQYF. In DNA form, the CDR3 reads TGTGCCAGCAGCCCCGGGACAGGGCCCCTCTACGAGCAGTACTTC.

The chain joins TRBV2 to TRBJ2-7, with D unclear. This CDR3 spans 12 amino acids. Germline V gene lookup returns CDR1 SNHLY and CDR2 FYNNEI. Deletions cut 6 bases from V and 2 bases from J, with 8 bases between. The CDR3 reads CASRPAAYEQYF. The CDR3 region has the DNA TGTGCCAGCAGGCCCGCCGCCTACGAGCAGTACTTC.

The V call is TRBV13, the J call TRBJ2-2; the match to TRBD2 covers 9 bases. Germline CDR1 is PRHDT and CDR2 is FYEKMQ (reference sequence). The CDR3 consists of 16 residues. The ends lost 4 bases at V and 0 bases at J; junction bases unmatched: 3. The CDR3 reads CASSSRLAANTGELFF. In DNA form, the CDR3 reads TGTGCCAGCAGCTCCCGACTAGCGGCGAACACCGGGGAGCTGTTTTTT.

The chain employs TRBV6-4 and TRBJ2-1; the D gene is possibly TRBD2 (5 bases). CDR1 is MRHNA, CDR2 SNTAGT, per germline. CDR3 size: 14 residues. V was pared by 0 bases and J by 6 bases, with 9 bases between. The CDR3 loop is CASSDSASSNEQFF. CDR3 in DNA: TGTGCCAGCAGTGACTCTGCTAGCTCCAATGAGCAGTTCTTC.

This clone was observed a handful of times. This rearrangement joins TRBV4-2 to TRBJ2-2, with TRBD2 matching over 7 bases. This CDR3 region has 16 residues. Per the germline V gene, CDR1 is LGHNA and CDR2 is YNFKEQ. The junction had 7 bases not matched to a gene; V was cut back by 0 bases and J by 6 bases. CDR3 bases: TGTGCCAGCAGCCAAGAGGGGGACTACCTGTCCGGGGAGCTGTTTTTT. It encodes CASSQEGDYLSGELFF.

The chain combines TRBV5-1 with TRBJ1-2, with TRBD1 matching 8 bases. Germline assignment: CDR1 SGHRS and CDR2 YFSETQ. With 3 bases clipped from V and 4 bases from J, the junction kept 8 bases outside the gene matches. The CDR3 is 15 residues long. CDR3 DNA: TGCGCCAGCAGCTCCTGGACAGGGCCGGGCTATGGCTACACCTTC. It is translated as CASSSWTGPGYGYTF.

The gene calls are TRBV4-3 and TRBJ2-7, with no clear D. Trimming stripped 0 bases from V and 0 bases from J, with 9 bases between. From germline, CDR1 is LGHNA and CDR2 YSLEER. The CDR3 sequence is 15 residues long. CDR3 sequence: CASSQDNADSYEQYF. CDR3 nucleotide sequence: TGCGCCAGCAGCCAAGACAATGCGGACTCCTACGAGCAGTACTTC.

This chain's CDR3 is CASSTSHSNEQFF. For the CDR3, the DNA is TGTGCCAGCTCAACTAGCCACTCCAATGAGCAGTTCTTC. This rearrangement joins TRBV6-1 to TRBJ2-1; D perhaps matches TRBD2 (6 bases). CDR1 is MNHNS, CDR2 SASEGT, per germline. The CDR3 loop spans 13 amino acids. Trimming removed 8 bases from V and 6 bases from J, with 14 bases in between.

The J gene is TRBJ1-1, the V gene TRBV9, with D possibly TRBD1 on 5 matching bases. The CDR3 covers 13 residues. Germline CDR1 and CDR2: SGDLS and YYNGEE. The ends were cut back, 0 bases at V and 11 bases at J, with 14 bases in the middle. The CDR3: CASSVDSRGRAFF. In DNA form, the CDR3 reads TGTGCCAGCAGCGTAGACTCCCGGGGGAGGGCTTTCTTT.

The chain couples TRBV25-1 to TRBJ2-7; D possibly matches TRBD1 or TRBD2 (6 bases each). The CDR3 spans 18 residues. The germline V gene has CDR1 MGHDK and CDR2 SYGVNS. V was clipped by 1 base and J by 7 bases, with 26 bases between them. The CDR3 bases are TGTGCCAGCAGTGAATCTTTGGGGGGCTCGACCTCCCTCGGGGAGCAGTACTTC. It codes for CASSESLGGSTSLGEQYF.

This clone was counted only a few times. The chain is built from TRBV2 and TRBJ1-5; D perhaps matches TRBD1 (5 bases). The germline CDR1 and CDR2 sequences are SNHLY and FYNNEI. The CDR3 is 14 residues long. With 3 bases removed from V and 5 bases from J, the gap between germline ends came to 11 bases. The CDR3 sequence is CASSDRRGDQPQHF. The CDR3 nucleotides read TGTGCCAGCAGTGATAGGCGAGGGGATCAGCCCCAGCATTTT.

The chain links TRBV15 to TRBJ1-2, with no clear D. Trimming removed 1 base at V and 8 bases at J, with 23 bases between. This CDR3 spans 17 amino acids. CDR1 and CDR2 (germline): LNHNV, YYDKDF (reference sequence). CDR3 coding DNA: TGTGCCACCAGCAGAGTTAGGGATACTACTACGTGGGTGGGCTACACCTTC. Translating gives CATSRVRDTTTWVGYTF.

The V gene is TRBV28, the J gene TRBJ1-2; D call uncertain. Trimming took 6 bases from V and 12 from J, leaving 20 bases between them. Germline values: CDR1 MDHEN, CDR2 SYDVKM. There are 13 residues in the CDR3. CDR3 in amino acids: CASSFVVASSDTF. In nucleotides, the CDR3 is TGTGCCAGCAGCTTTGTGGTAGCGTCGAGTGACACCTTC.

The chain joins TRBV18 to TRBJ2-3; TRBD2 might be the D (5 bases). Trimming left V 0 bases short and J 5 bases short, with 9 bases between. Germline V gene data show CDR1 as KGHSH and CDR2 as LQKENI. This CDR3 has 14 amino acids. The CDR3 bases are TGTGCCAGCTCACCACCGGCCGGAGGAGATACGCAGTATTTT. As protein: CASSPPAGGDTQYF.

The rearrangement joins TRBV11-3 to TRBJ1-3; no firm D call. Deletions cut 0 bases from V and 2 bases from J, with 14 bases between. This CDR3 contains 17 residues. CDR1 and CDR2 from the germline V gene are SGHNT and YENEEA. Written as DNA, the CDR3 is TGTGCCAGCAGCTTAGAAGGTGGAGGGAGGACTGGAAACACCATATATTTT. Its protein is CASSLEGGGRTGNTIYF.

The V gene is TRBV5-1, the J gene TRBJ2-1; 9 positions match TRBD2. The CDR3 spans 15 residues. V shed 1 base, J shed 6 bases, and the junction held 5 bases outside the gene matches. In germline, CDR1 is SGHRS, CDR2 YFSETQ. CDR3 DNA sequence: TGCGCCAGCAGCTTGCCAAGCGGGGGGACCAATGAGCAGTTCTTC. It encodes CASSLPSGGTNEQFF.

The chain recombines TRBV5-5 with TRBJ2-7, with D perhaps assigned TRBD1 or TRBD2 (5 bases each). Between the trimmed V and J ends, which lost 4 bases and 5 bases, there was a span of 16 bases. The CDR3 sequence is 14 residues long. CDR1 SGHKS and CDR2 YYEKEE come from the germline V gene (reference sequence). CDR3 amino acids: CASSRQSGSDEQYF. The CDR3 nucleotides read TGTGCCAGCAGCCGACAGTCGGGGAGTGACGAGCAGTACTTC.

The chain recombines TRBV28 with TRBJ1-1; D is unresolved. Trimming shortened V by 8 bases and J by 5 bases, and 9 bases separated the two germline ends. The CDR3 length is 11 residues. CDR1 is MDHEN and CDR2 is SYDVKM in the germline V gene. The CDR3 DNA sequence: TGTGCCAGCCTCCCCAGAACTGAAGCTTTCTTT. It specifies CASLPRTEAFF.

The chain links TRBV15 to TRBJ2-1; D remains unclear. CDR1 is LNHNV, CDR2 YYDKDF, per germline (reference sequence). Trimming shortened V by 5 bases and J by 10 bases, and 9 bases separated the two germline ends. This CDR3 spans 11 amino acids. The CDR3 sequence is CATSVAREQFF. For the CDR3, the DNA is TGTGCCACCAGCGTTGCTAGGGAGCAGTTCTTC.

The chain couples TRBV19 to TRBJ1-5; D uncertain. Germline CDR1 reads LNHDA; CDR2 reads SQIVND (reference sequence). This CDR3 has 15 amino acids. The V end lost 2 bases, the J end lost 0 bases, and 8 bases lay between the germline ends. CDR3 in DNA: TGTGCCAGTAGTATATACCCATATAGCAATCAGCCCCAGCATTTT. This encodes CASSIYPYSNQPQHF.

The chain has TRBV6-1 and TRBJ1-1, with 7 bases aligning to TRBD1. The CDR3 has 12 amino acids. Germline V gene sequence: CDR1 MNHNS, CDR2 SASEGT. Trimming cost V 7 bases and J 6 bases; bases outside gene matches: 5. The CDR3 is CASILGGSEAFF. DNA for the CDR3: TGTGCCAGCATCCTAGGGGGCTCTGAAGCTTTCTTT.

This clone was picked up one time. This chain connects TRBV4-1 to TRBJ2-4, with no clear D. Germline loops: CDR1 MGHRA, CDR2 YSYEKL. V lost 1 base, J lost 1 base, and 5 bases lay in between. CDR3 length equals 14 residues. The CDR3: CASSQAAAKNIQYF. CDR3 sequence (DNA): TGCGCCAGCAGCCAAGCAGCTGCCAAAAACATTCAGTACTTC.

V and J are TRBV11-2 and TRBJ2-2, with 8 bases fitting TRBD1. V lost 4 bases and J lost 5; bases outside the gene matches: 9. The CDR3 totals 16 residues. Germline V lookup: CDR1 SGHAT, CDR2 FQNNGV. The CDR3 DNA follows: TGTGCCAGCAGCTCAGCGGGCAGGGGGCGAACCGGGGAGCTGTTTTTT. This codes for CASSSAGRGRTGELFF.

The sample holds a few counts of this clone. The CDR3 region has the DNA TGTGCCACCGAACCGACTCTGACAGGGAGCCAAGAGACCCAGTACTTC. This encodes CATEPTLTGSQETQYF. The chain employs TRBV7-6 and TRBJ2-5; TRBD1 matches 7 bases. Germline assignment: CDR1 SGHVS and CDR2 FNYEAQ. Unmatched junction bases numbered 15, after V lost 10 bases and J lost 1 base. This CDR3 is 16 amino acids long.